The clone carrying this T cell receptor beta chain was seen ten or more times. Its antigen is still unknown. This sample was taken from a study of T cell repertoires in cytomegalovirus infection. Across the whole study: Through public TCR beta signatures, both CMV infection and matching HLA type were indicated.

TCRdb re-called the reads through MiXCR, storing one row per CDR3 protein. The sample comprises roughly 500,000 distinct CDR3 sequences, about 11% of which are singletons, and 10% rests with the top ten. General study findings and limits: Individuals carrying CMV plus the relevant HLA were identified by cumulative frequency of public TCR beta families. HLA-C-restricted CMV clonotypes gave the most frequent clonotype in two of eight donors.

The sequenced sample was PBMCs. The receptor was derived from a human donor in good health (CMV status not recorded). Some clones in this sample may be carry-over from other donors' samples.

CDR3 bases: TGTGCCAGCAGCCCGAGTAACATCGGCGAGCAGTACTTC. This gives the protein CASSPSNIGEQYF. The chain combines TRBV11-2 with TRBJ2-7, with unresolved D. V lost 5 bases to trimming and J lost 6 bases, with 14 bases between them. This CDR3 region has 13 residues. Germline-derived CDR1 and CDR2 are SGHAT and FQNNGV.